The T cell receptor (beta chain) under discussion was sequenced for a study of blood T cell repertoires in COVID-19. In the study overall: Material from acute and convalescent COVID-19 was sourced from the United States, Italy and Spain. From T cells, B-cell-depleted T cells, or PBMCs came the material, which was cDNA or gDNA.

This clone has a handful of counts. Seattle cases were enrolled at active infection and followed longitudinally. Trimming shortened V by 7 bases and J by 5 bases, and 15 bases separated the two germline ends. This CDR3 has 15 residues. Germline V gene data show CDR1 as SNHLY and CDR2 as FYNNEI. Per the authors' pipeline: Researchers report that nucleated cell counts were estimated from reference gene primer amplification. The repertoire was sequenced with immunoSEQ multiplex PCR; TCRdb's copy has only in-frame clones and lacks some. V and J calls and clone size are those listed in that table; D and trimming were worked out from the DNA. Here the sample spans 300,000 to 350,000 clones, about 90% being singletons.

The sequence was collected from a woman in her thirties with COVID-19, enrolled during active disease. The chain carries TRBV2 and TRBJ1-6, with D unresolved. Material: peripheral blood. Written as DNA, the CDR3 is TGTGCCAGCACCCGCCCGACGGGAAATAATTCACCCCTCCACTTT. This gives the protein CASTRPTGNNSPLHF.